These T cell receptor beta chains were read from a single sample in a study of cytomegalovirus exposure and HLA in healthy donors. Method: immunoSEQ multiplex PCR; TCRdb's copy keeps in-frame clones and lacks some. The sample has 99,000 or so clones; over 70% are singletons. The sample comprised PBMCs. These receptors all come from a woman aged 40 to 55 in good health and CMV-seropositive. Each CDR3 is given with its conserved first and last residue. D genes are given only for firm matches. Rows may omit the clone size; those that give it use once, few, many or a size class.

TRBV5-1	TRBJ1-2	-	-	TGCGCCAGCAGCCCGGGGACGGGAGGGGGCTACACCTTC	CASSPGTGGGYTF
TRBV7-6	TRBJ2-2	TRBD1	-	TGTGCCAGCAGTTCGGACAGGAGACGCACCGGGGAGCTGTTTTTT	CASSSDRRRTGELFF
TRBV7-3	TRBJ2-7	TRBD1	-	TGTGCCAGCAGTCGGGACAGGCCCTACGAGCAGTACTTC	CASSRDRPYEQYF
TRBV6-5	TRBJ1-2	TRBD1	once	TGTGCCAGCAGCCCGGGACAGCTGGCAGGCTACACCTTC	CASSPGQLAGYTF
TRBV5-5	TRBJ2-1	-	-	TGTGCCAGCAGCTTGGTCCCGGGCTACAATGAGCAGTTCTTC	CASSLVPGYNEQFF
TRBV5-1	TRBJ1-6	-	-	TGCGCCAGCCACGTCGGGGGGCAGAATAATTCACCCCTCCACTTT	CASHVGGQNNSPLHF
TRBV4-3	TRBJ1-1	TRBD1	few	TGCGCCAGCAGCCAAGGACAAGGGTCTTGGACAGGGGGATCCTCCTACACTGAAGCTTTCTTT	CASSQGQGSWTGGSSYTEAFF
TRBV5-4	TRBJ2-2	TRBD2	-	TGTGCCAGCAGCTTGTATTACGTAGCGGGCCTCGCGAACACCGGGGAGCTGTTTTTT	CASSLYYVAGLANTGELFF
TRBV18	TRBJ1-2	-	-	TGTGCCAGCTCACCAACACAGGGAGCTAACTATGGCTACACCTTC	CASSPTQGANYGYTF
TRBV7-8	TRBJ2-2	TRBD1	-	TGTGCCAGCAGCTTAGAGACAGGGACGAACACCGGGGAGCTGTTTTTT	CASSLETGTNTGELFF
TRBV25-1	TRBJ2-2	-	-	TGTGCCAGCAGTGAATATACGGTGATCACCGGGGAGCTGTTTTTT	CASSEYTVITGELFF
TRBV6-1	TRBJ2-7	TRBD1	-	TGTGCCAGCAAACGCTCGGGACAGATGTACGAGCAGTACTTC	CASKRSGQMYEQYF